The 4 T cell receptor beta chains below come from one sample, sequenced in a study of human T cells and chemical hapten exposure. Each CDR3 protein is one row after TCRdb ran MiXCR on the RACE reads. Counted here are around 130,000 distinct CDR3 sequences, around 10% occurring once; the ten biggest clones make up 2.4%. Time point given: patch test 3, about 24 weeks after DPC sensitization. Treatment described: therapeutic diphenylcyclopropenone sensitization with weekly scalp DPC. The sequencing here drew on whole blood, taken in connection with sensitization to the hapten diphenylcyclopropenone (DPC). All receptors derive from a woman in her forties or fifties with alopecia areata. Some clones in this sample may be carry-over from other donors' samples.

The chain has TRBV9 and TRBJ2-2; the D gene is possibly TRBD2 (6 bases). Trimming stripped 0 bases from V and 4 bases from J, with 10 bases between. CDR3 size: 15 residues. Germline V gene data show CDR1 as SGDLS and CDR2 as YYNGEE. The CDR3 is CASSVVGRGTGELFF. The DNA of the CDR3 is TGTGCCAGCAGCGTAGTCGGGAGAGGCACCGGGGAGCTGTTTTTT.

The genes are TRBV5-6 and TRBJ2-5, with D perhaps given as TRBD1 or TRBD2 (5 bases each). The CDR3 totals 15 residues. V was pared by 2 bases and J by 2 bases, with 13 bases between. Germline-derived CDR1 and CDR2 are SGHDT and YYEEEE. The DNA of the CDR3 is TGTGCCAGCAGCTTAGAGGGGCTGGGTCAAGAGACCCAGTACTTC. It yields the protein CASSLEGLGQETQYF.

This clonotype was seen only a few times. The chain employs TRBV10-3 and TRBJ2-1, with TRBD1 as a possible D gene (5 bases). CDR1 is ENHRY, CDR2 SYGVKD, per germline. The V end was cut by 0 bases, the J end by 8 bases, with 20 bases between. The CDR3 has 17 residues. DNA of the CDR3: TGTGCCATCAGTGAGTCGTCGGATTGGGGCGGTTTCGATGAGCAGTTCTTC. Its translation: CAISESSDWGGFDEQFF.

Ten or more counts support this clonotype. The chain is built from TRBV7-9 and TRBJ1-3; maybe TRBD1 (5 bases). The germline V gene encodes CDR1 SEHNR and CDR2 FQNEAQ (reference sequence). Trimming shortened V by 0 bases and J by 0 bases, and 9 bases separated the two germline ends. This CDR3 is 16 amino acids long. CDR3 DNA sequence: TGTGCCAGCAGCTTAGCTCAGGGCAGCTCTGGAAACACCATATATTTT. It yields the protein CASSLAQGSSGNTIYF.